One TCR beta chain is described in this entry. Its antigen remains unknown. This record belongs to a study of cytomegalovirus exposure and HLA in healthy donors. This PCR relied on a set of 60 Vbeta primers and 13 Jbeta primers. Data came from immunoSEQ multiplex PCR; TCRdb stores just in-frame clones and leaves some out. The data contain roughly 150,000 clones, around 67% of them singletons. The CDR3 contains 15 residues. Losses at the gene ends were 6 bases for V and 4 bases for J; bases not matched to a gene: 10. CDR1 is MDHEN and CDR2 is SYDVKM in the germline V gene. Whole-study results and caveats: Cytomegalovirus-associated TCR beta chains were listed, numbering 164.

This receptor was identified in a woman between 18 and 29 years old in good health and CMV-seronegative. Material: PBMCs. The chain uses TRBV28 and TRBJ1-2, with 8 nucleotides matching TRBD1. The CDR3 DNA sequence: TGTGCCAGCAGAATTCCAGGGGGCGTCGGCTATGGCTACACCTTC. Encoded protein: CASRIPGGVGYGYTF.